The source of this T cell receptor (beta chain) is a study of response to subunit inactivated influenza vaccine. Points from the study as a whole: Researchers suggested that each seasonal influenza vaccination recruits few new T cells.

A single record per CDR3 protein comes from TCRdb applying MiXCR to the RT-PCR reads. The top ten clones hold roughly 12% of a sample with more than 400,000 distinct CDR3 sequences, approximately 11% of them seen once. This clonotype was picked up a small number of times. The antigen is not known. V shed 3 bases, J shed 6 bases, and the junction held 7 bases outside the gene matches. Looked up from germline, CDR1 is LNHNV and CDR2 is YYDKDF (reference sequence). The CDR3 runs 14 residues. This material consisted of PBMCs from blood, taken roughly 48 days after vaccination. This rearrangement joins TRBV15 to TRBJ2-7, with TRBD2 matching 8 bases. This clonotype was obtained from a man aged 45 to 65 who received an inactivated influenza vaccine. CDR3 in amino acids: CATSRTGTSSEQYF. In DNA, the CDR3 is TGTGCCACCAGCAGGACCGGGACTAGTAGCGAGCAGTACTTC.